This T cell receptor beta chain was documented in a study of blood T cells in healthy people across ages. In regard to this clonotype: Its antigen remains unknown.

General study results and limits: The percentage of naive T cells correlated strongly with TCR beta diversity.

With a J-beta primer mix and a sample-barcoded 5' primer, a second PCR ran about 7 to 12 cycles. Sequencing yielded, for each sample, at least 2.5 million paired-end reads carrying CDR3. One entry per CDR3 protein, called by TCRdb with MiXCR from the 5' RACE reads. The top ten clones hold around 24% of a sample with about 760,000 distinct CDR3 sequences, roughly three fifths of them seen once. V lost 5 bases, J lost 3 bases, and 13 bases lay in between. CDR3 length: 14 residues. This TCR was recovered from a man aged 35 to 55 in good health. Material for sequencing was blood. This chain links TRBV12-3 or TRBV12-4 with TRBJ2-5; D gene uncertain. The CDR3 loop reads CASSPIPRKETQYF. The CDR3 nucleotides read TGTGCCAGCAGTCCAATTCCGAGAAAAGAGACCCAGTACTTC.